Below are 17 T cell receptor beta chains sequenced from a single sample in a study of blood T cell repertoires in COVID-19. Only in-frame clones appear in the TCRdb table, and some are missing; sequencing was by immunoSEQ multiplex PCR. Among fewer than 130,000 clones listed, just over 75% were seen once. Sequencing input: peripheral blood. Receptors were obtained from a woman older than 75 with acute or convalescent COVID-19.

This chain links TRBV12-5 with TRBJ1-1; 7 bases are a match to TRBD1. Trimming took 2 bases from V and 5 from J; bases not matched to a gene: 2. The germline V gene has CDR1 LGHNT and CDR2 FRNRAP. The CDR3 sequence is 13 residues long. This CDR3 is CASGLIQGTEAFF. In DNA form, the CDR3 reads TGTGCTAGTGGTTTGATACAGGGGACTGAAGCTTTCTTT.

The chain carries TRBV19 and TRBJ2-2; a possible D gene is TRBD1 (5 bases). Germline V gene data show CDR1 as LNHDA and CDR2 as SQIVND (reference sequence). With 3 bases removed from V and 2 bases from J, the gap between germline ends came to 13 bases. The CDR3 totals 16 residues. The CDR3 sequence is CASSIQGRLNTGELFF. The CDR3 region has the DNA TGTGCCAGTAGTATTCAGGGAAGATTAAACACCGGGGAGCTGTTTTTT.

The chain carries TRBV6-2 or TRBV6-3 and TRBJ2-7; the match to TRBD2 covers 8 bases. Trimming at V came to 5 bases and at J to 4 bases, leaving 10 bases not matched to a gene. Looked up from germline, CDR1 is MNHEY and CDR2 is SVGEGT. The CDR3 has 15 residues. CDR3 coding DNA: TGTGCCAGCAGTCACCAAGCGGGAGCGGGGTACGAGCAGTACTTC. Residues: CASSHQAGAGYEQYF.

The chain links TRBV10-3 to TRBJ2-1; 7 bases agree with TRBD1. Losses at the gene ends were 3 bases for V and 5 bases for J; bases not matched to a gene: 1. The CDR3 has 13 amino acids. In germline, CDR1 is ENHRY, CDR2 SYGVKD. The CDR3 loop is CAISDRGNNEQFF. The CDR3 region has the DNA TGTGCCATCAGTGACAGGGGGAACAATGAGCAGTTCTTC.

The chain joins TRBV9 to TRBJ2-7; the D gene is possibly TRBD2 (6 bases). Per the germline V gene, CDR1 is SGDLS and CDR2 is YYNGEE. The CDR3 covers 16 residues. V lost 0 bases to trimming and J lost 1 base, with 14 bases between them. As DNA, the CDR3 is TGTGCCAGCAGCGTAGATTCGGGACTGACTTCCTACGAGCAGTACTTC. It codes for CASSVDSGLTSYEQYF.

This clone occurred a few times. Written as DNA, the CDR3 is TGTGCCAGCAGCTTGGTCGGGAGCTCCTACAATGAGCAGTTCTTC. Protein: CASSLVGSSYNEQFF. This rearrangement joins TRBV5-5 to TRBJ2-1; D might be TRBD2 (6 bases). Germline values: CDR1 SGHKS, CDR2 YYEKEE (reference sequence). CDR3 length: 15 residues. V lost 0 bases and J lost 0, with 7 bases in between.

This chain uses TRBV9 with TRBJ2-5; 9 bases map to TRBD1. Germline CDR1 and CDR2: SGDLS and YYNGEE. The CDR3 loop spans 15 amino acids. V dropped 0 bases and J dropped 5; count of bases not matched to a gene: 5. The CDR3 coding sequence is TGTGCCAGCAGCGTAGGAGGGACAGGGTGGGAGACCCAGTACTTC. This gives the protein CASSVGGTGWETQYF.

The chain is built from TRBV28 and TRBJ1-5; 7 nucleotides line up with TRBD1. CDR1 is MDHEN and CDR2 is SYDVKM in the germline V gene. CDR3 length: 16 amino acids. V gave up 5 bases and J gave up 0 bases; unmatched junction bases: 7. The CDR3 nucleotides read TGTGCCAGCAGTATGCAATCAGGGGGTAGCAATCAGCCCCAGCATTTT. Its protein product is CASSMQSGGSNQPQHF.

This CDR3 is CSVGTDPNEKLFF. The CDR3 region has the DNA TGCAGCGTTGGGACAGATCCTAATGAAAAACTGTTTTTT. The gene calls are TRBV29-1 and TRBJ1-4; perhaps TRBD1 as D (6 bases). Per germline, CDR1 SQVTM and CDR2 ANQGSEA. The germline V and J ends were trimmed by 4 bases and 3 bases, with 9 bases remaining between them. This CDR3 is 13 amino acids long. The full variable domain, its missing parts supplied by reference TRBV29-1 and TRBJ1-4, is SAVISQKPSRDICQRGTSLTIQCQVDSQVTMMFWYRQQPGQSLTLIATANQGSEATYESGFVIDKFPISRPNLTFSTLTVSNMSPEDSSIYLCSVGTDPNEKLFFGSGTQLSVL.

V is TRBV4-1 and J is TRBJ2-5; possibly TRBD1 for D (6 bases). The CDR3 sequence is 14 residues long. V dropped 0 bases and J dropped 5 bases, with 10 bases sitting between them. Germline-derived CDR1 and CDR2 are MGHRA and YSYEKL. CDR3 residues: CASSQDLDRETQYF. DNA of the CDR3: TGCGCCAGCAGCCAAGATTTAGACAGGGAGACCCAGTACTTC.

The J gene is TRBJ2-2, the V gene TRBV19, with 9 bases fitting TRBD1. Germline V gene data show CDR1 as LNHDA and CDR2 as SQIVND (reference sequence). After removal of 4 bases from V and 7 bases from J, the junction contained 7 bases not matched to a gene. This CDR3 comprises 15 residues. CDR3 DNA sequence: TGTGCCAGTAGTAGCACAGGGGGCGCGGACGGGGAGCTGTTTTTT. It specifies CASSSTGGADGELFF. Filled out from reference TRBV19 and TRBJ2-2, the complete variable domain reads DGGITQSPKYLFRKEGQNVTLSCEQNLNHDAMYWYRQDPGQGLRLIYYSQIVNDFQKGDIAEGYSVSREKKESFPLTVTSAQKNPTAFYLCASSSTGGADGELFFGEGSRLTVL.

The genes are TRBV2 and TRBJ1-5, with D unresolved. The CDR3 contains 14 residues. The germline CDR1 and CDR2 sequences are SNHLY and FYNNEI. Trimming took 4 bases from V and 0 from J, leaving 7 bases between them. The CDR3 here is CASSGASSNQPQHF. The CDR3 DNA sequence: TGTGCCAGCAGTGGCGCCTCTAGCAATCAGCCCCAGCATTTT.

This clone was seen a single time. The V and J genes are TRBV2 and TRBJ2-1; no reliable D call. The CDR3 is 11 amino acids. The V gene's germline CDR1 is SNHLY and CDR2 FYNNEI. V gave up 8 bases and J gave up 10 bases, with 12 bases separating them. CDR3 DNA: TGTGCCAGCTCTGCGGCGAGGGAGCAGTTCTTC. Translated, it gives CASSAAREQFF.

The CDR3 spells CASSYEVANTGELFF. The CDR3 DNA sequence: TGTGCCAGCAGTTACGAAGTAGCTAACACCGGGGAGCTGTTTTTT. The chain joins TRBV6-2 or TRBV6-3 to TRBJ2-2; D call uncertain. V was shortened by 2 bases and J by 2 bases, with 9 bases between the two germline ends. Germline V gene data show CDR1 as MNHEY and CDR2 as SVGEGT. This CDR3 has 15 residues.

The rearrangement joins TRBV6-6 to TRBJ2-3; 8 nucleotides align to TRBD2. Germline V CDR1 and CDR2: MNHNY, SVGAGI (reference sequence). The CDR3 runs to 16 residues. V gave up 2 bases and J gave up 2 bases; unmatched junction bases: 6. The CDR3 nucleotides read TGTGCCAGCAGTTACGATAGGCGGGGGGACACAGATACGCAGTATTTT. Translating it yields CASSYDRRGDTDTQYF.

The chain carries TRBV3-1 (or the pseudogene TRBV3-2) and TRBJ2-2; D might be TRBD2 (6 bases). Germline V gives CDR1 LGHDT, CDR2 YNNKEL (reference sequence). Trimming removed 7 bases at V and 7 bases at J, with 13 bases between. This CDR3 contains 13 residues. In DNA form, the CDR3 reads TGTGCCAGCACGCGCGGGGATAGCGGGGAGCTGTTTTTT. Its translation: CASTRGDSGELFF.

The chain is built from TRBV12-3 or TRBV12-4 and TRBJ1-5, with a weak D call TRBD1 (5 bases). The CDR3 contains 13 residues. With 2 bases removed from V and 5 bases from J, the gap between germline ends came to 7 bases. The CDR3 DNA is TGTGCCAGCAGTTTAACCAGGGATCAGCCCCAGCATTTT. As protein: CASSLTRDQPQHF.